The clone carrying this T cell receptor beta chain turned up a few times. Its antigen is still unknown. This record belongs to a study of beta chain features in type 1 diabetes. Across the study: Patient and healthy donor groups were alike in age, gender and cell yields. General study points: The study found that naive, central memory and Treg TCRB repertoires appeared more similar in patients than in healthy donors. A potential influence of HLA type upon TCRB rearrangement remained unresolved herein.

The germline gives CDR1 SGHDN, CDR2 FVKESK. V lost 1 base and J lost 0, with 15 bases in between. The CDR3 runs to 17 residues. Expressed TCRB transcripts were sequenced because the isolated RNA had all been reverse transcribed beforehand. Produced via immunoSEQ multiplex PCR; TCRdb's table is partial and in-frame only. Among hundreds of thousands of clones listed, 15% to 19% were seen once. This sequence joins TRBV14 and TRBJ1-2; TRBD1 is a possible D gene (6 bases). This TCR came from a man between 18 and 29 years old in good health. The sequencing input was naive CD4+ T cells from blood. CDR3 residues: CASSQGGGLLANYGYTF. In DNA form, the CDR3 reads TGTGCCAGCAGCCAAGGAGGGGGTCTACTAGCTAACTATGGCTACACCTTC.